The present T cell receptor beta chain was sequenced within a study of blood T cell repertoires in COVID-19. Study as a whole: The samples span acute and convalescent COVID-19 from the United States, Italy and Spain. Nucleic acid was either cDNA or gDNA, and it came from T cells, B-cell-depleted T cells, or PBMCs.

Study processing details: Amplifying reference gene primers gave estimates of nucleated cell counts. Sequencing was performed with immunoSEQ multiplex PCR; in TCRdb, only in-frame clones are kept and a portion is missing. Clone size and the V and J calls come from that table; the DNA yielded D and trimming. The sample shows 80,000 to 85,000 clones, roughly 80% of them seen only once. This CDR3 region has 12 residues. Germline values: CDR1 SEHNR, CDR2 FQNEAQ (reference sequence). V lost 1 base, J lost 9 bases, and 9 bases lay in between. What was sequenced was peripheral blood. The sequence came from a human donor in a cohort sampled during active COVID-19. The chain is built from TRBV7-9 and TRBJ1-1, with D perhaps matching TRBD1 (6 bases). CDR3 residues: CASSLETGKAFF. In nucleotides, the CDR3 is TGTGCCAGCAGCTTAGAGACAGGCAAAGCTTTCTTT.